This is a list of T cell receptor beta chains from one sample in a study of technical replicates of blood from a handful of donors. Assay used: immunoSEQ multiplex PCR; TCRdb lists only in-frame clones, some missing. This table holds tens of thousands of clones, approximately 95% found once. What was sequenced was T cells isolated from PBMCs. All receptors derive from a human donor in good health. The CDR3 runs from the conserved cysteine through the conserved F or W. A D gene is named only where the DNA matches it firmly. Clone size is not always given. Where it is, it says once, few, many or a class for expanded clones.

v_call,clone_size,j_call,d_call,cdr3_aa,cdr3_nt
TRBV5-8,NA,TRBJ2-3,TRBD2,CASNFQGGSGLAGETDTQYF,TGTGCCAGCAACTTTCAGGGAGGATCCGGACTAGCGGGAGAGACAGATACGCAGTATTTT
TRBV19,NA,TRBJ1-5,NA,CASSTPGDSNQPQHF,TGTGCCAGTAGTACCCCAGGGGATAGCAATCAGCCCCAGCATTTT
TRBV4-1,once,TRBJ2-2,TRBD2,CASSPGLGTGGTGELFF,TGCGCCAGCAGCCCGGGGCTAGGTACGGGAGGGACCGGGGAGCTGTTTTTT
TRBV7-2,NA,TRBJ2-1,NA,CASSPTFDRGTYNEQFF,TGTGCCAGCAGCCCCACTTTCGATAGGGGGACCTACAATGAGCAGTTCTTC
TRBV6-6,NA,TRBJ2-7,TRBD1,CASSRQGENEQYF,TGTGCCAGCAGCAGACAGGGTGAGAACGAGCAGTACTTC
TRBV7-2,NA,TRBJ1-2,NA,CASSLWGDGYTF,TGTGCCAGCAGCTTATGGGGGGATGGCTACACCTTC
TRBV7-9,NA,TRBJ1-3,NA,CASSPEGRRKNTIYF,TGTGCCAGCAGCCCTGAGGGTCGTCGGAAAAACACCATATATTTT
TRBV9,NA,TRBJ2-1,NA,CASSLPHNEQFF,TGTGCCAGCAGCCTCCCCCACAATGAGCAGTTCTTC
TRBV28,once,TRBJ1-1,NA,CASSSGDTEAFF,TGTGCCAGCAGTTCAGGGGACACTGAAGCTTTCTTT
TRBV9,NA,TRBJ2-7,NA,CASSPRLGFIYEQYF,TGTGCCAGCAGCCCCCGACTGGGTTTCATCTACGAGCAGTACTTC
TRBV16,NA,TRBJ1-1,NA,CASSPPQDFATEAFF,TGTGCCAGCAGCCCCCCCCAGGATTTTGCCACTGAAGCTTTCTTT
TRBV7-9,once,TRBJ2-7,NA,CASSLADSPAYEQYF,TGTGCCAGCAGCTTAGCGGACAGTCCGGCCTACGAGCAGTACTTC
TRBV6-5,NA,TRBJ1-2,NA,CASSQLGQTNYGYTF,TGTGCCAGCAGTCAATTAGGACAGACTAACTATGGCTACACCTTC
TRBV4-1,NA,TRBJ2-1,NA,CASSQVVAPTYNEQFF,TGCGCCAGCAGCCAAGTGGTAGCGCCAACCTACAATGAGCAGTTCTTC
TRBV6-6,NA,TRBJ2-1,TRBD2,CASSSGGLAVYNEQFF,TGTGCCAGCAGTTCCGGGGGACTAGCGGTTTACAATGAGCAGTTCTTC
TRBV7-6,NA,TRBJ2-3,NA,CASSLGGALRLDTQYF,TGTGCCAGCAGCTTAGGCGGGGCCCTCAGGTTGGATACGCAGTATTTT
TRBV9,NA,TRBJ2-7,NA,CASSVGQALHEQYF,TGTGCCAGCAGCGTAGGTCAGGCTCTCCACGAGCAGTACTTC
TRBV2,NA,TRBJ1-5,TRBD1,CASRGGIGGGFVQPQHF,TGTGCCAGCAGGGGCGGGATAGGGGGCGGCTTTGTTCAGCCCCAGCATTTT
TRBV19,NA,TRBJ2-1,NA,CASSIDQGLVYNEQFF,TGTGCCAGTAGTATAGACCAGGGTCTAGTCTACAATGAGCAGTTCTTC
TRBV29-1,NA,TRBJ1-2,NA,CSVDYRNYGYTF,TGCAGCGTTGATTACAGGAACTATGGCTACACCTTC
TRBV7-9,once,TRBJ2-2,TRBD2,CASSDPGLAGVWTTGELFF,TGTGCCAGCAGCGATCCGGGACTAGCGGGAGTTTGGACCACCGGGGAGCTGTTTTTT
TRBV7-8,NA,TRBJ1-5,TRBD1,CASSVRDRGNQPQHF,TGTGCCAGCAGCGTCCGGGACAGGGGGAATCAGCCCCAGCATTTT